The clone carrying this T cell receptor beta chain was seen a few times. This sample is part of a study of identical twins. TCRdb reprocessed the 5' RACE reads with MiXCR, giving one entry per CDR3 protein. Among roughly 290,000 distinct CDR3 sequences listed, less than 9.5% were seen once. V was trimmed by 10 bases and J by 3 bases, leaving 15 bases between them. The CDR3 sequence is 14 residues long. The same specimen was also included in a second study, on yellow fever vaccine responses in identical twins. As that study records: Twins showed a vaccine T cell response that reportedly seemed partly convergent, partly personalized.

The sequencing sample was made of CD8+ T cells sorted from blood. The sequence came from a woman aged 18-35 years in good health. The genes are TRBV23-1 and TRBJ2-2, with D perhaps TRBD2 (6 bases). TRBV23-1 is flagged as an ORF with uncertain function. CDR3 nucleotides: TGCGCCATACCGCGGGGCGAGGACACCGGGGAGCTGTTTTTT. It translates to CAIPRGEDTGELFF.